A selection of T cell receptor beta chains follows, all from one sample in a study of cytomegalovirus exposure and HLA in healthy donors. Sequencing was performed with immunoSEQ multiplex PCR; in TCRdb, only in-frame clones are kept and a portion is missing. This table holds around 70,000 clones. The sample comprised PBMCs. The receptors here all came from a boy aged 10-17 years in good health and CMV-seronegative. The CDR3 runs from the conserved cysteine through the conserved F or W. The order of the fields is J gene, V gene, D gene, CDR3 DNA, CDR3 protein. D genes are given only for firm matches.

TRBJ1-1	TRBV6-1	NA	TGTGCCAGCAGTGAACTCCCGGGTAAAACTGAAGCTTTCTTT	CASSELPGKTEAFF
TRBJ1-5	TRBV4-2	NA	TGTGCCAGCAGCTCCAGGCAAGGAAGCAATCAGCCCCAGCATTTT	CASSSRQGSNQPQHF
TRBJ1-2	TRBV27	TRBD1	TGTGCCAGCAGTTTAGGGACAGGGAATGGCTACACCTTC	CASSLGTGNGYTF
TRBJ2-7	TRBV4-1	TRBD2	TGCGCCAGCAGCCAAGAATTGCGGGGGGGGGCCTACGAGCAGTACTTC	CASSQELRGGAYEQYF
TRBJ2-5	TRBV19	TRBD2	TGTGCCAGTTGCCCCTCAGCGGGAGGGCAGACCCAGTACTTC	CASCPSAGGQTQYF
TRBJ2-1	TRBV25-1	TRBD2	TGTGCCAGCAGTGGTTTTTTTGGGCGGGGGACGTACAATGAGCAGTTCTTC	CASSGFFGRGTYNEQFF
TRBJ2-3	TRBV9	NA	TGTGCCAGCAGCCCTGAGCCGAGGGCAGATACGCAGTATTTT	CASSPEPRADTQYF
TRBJ2-4	TRBV18	TRBD1	TGTGCCAGCTCACCGTCCTCCGGGACAGCCCCCAAAAACATTCAGTACTTC	CASSPSSGTAPKNIQYF
TRBJ2-3	TRBV18	NA	TGTGCCAGCTCACCAAGGGACACGGTGACAGATACGCAGTATTTT	CASSPRDTVTDTQYF
TRBJ1-2	TRBV9	NA	TGTGCCAGCAGCGTAGGACAGGCGACCTATGGCTACACCTTC	CASSVGQATYGYTF
TRBJ1-6	TRBV4-1	NA	TGCGCCAGCAGCCGCTGGGGGGGGGACCGGGAGAGCTCCTATAATTCACCCCTCCACTTT	CASSRWGGDRESSYNSPLHF
TRBJ1-2	TRBV5-6	NA	TGTGCCAGCAGCTTGGGTCTATCCGATGGCTACACCTTC	CASSLGLSDGYTF
TRBJ1-2	TRBV7-2	NA	TGTGCCAGCAGCTCTCGACAGACGTATGGCTACACCTTC	CASSSRQTYGYTF
TRBJ1-2	TRBV7-3	TRBD1	TGTGCCAGCAGCCTTTACCGGGACAGGGCAAACTATGGCTACACCTTC	CASSLYRDRANYGYTF
TRBJ1-3	TRBV5-1	TRBD1	TGCGCCAGCAGCAGGAGCCAGGGGGCGGGAAACACCATATATTTT	CASSRSQGAGNTIYF
TRBJ2-7	TRBV7-3	TRBD1	TGTGCCAGCAGCCAGGACAGGGTGTACGAGCAGTACTTC	CASSQDRVYEQYF
TRBJ2-7	TRBV7-2	TRBD2	TGTGCCAGCAGCTTAGGGGGACTAGGCTACGAGCAGTACTTC	CASSLGGLGYEQYF
TRBJ2-1	TRBV2	TRBD2	TGTGCCAGCAGGGGGACTAGCGCCAACAATGAGCAGTTCTTC	CASRGTSANNEQFF
TRBJ2-1	TRBV29-1	NA	TGCAGCGTTGAACCTCTAAGTGAAGTCTACAATGAGCAGTTCTTC	CSVEPLSEVYNEQFF
TRBJ1-1	TRBV15	TRBD1	TGTGCCACCAGCTGGGGACAGTTAAACACTGAAGCTTTCTTT	CATSWGQLNTEAFF
TRBJ2-5	TRBV30	NA	TGTGCCTGGAGTGTACTTGAAAGGGGAGGAGAGACCCAGTACTTC	CAWSVLERGGETQYF
TRBJ2-7	TRBV6-1	TRBD1	TGTGCCAGCAGCCAGGGGGCCTACGAGCAGTACTTC	CASSQGAYEQYF
TRBJ2-6	TRBV27	NA	TGTGCCAGCAGTTTATTGGACTCCCCCGGGGCCAACGTCCTGACTTTC	CASSLLDSPGANVLTF
TRBJ2-1	TRBV14	NA	TGTGCCAGCAGCCGAATAGAACGATACAATGAGCAGTTCTTC	CASSRIERYNEQFF
TRBJ2-2	TRBV2	TRBD2	TGTGCCAGCACCCTAGCGGGGGGGAACACCGGGGAGCTGTTTTTT	CASTLAGGNTGELFF
TRBJ1-1	TRBV9	NA	TGTGCCAGCAGCCCACGGGGGGCCCTTGGCGCTGAAGCTTTCTTT	CASSPRGALGAEAFF
TRBJ1-5	TRBV6-5	NA	TGTGCCAGCAGTTACTCACAGCCGAGGGATCAGCCCCAGCATTTT	CASSYSQPRDQPQHF
TRBJ2-7	TRBV4-1	NA	TGCGCCAGCAGCCAACACGGACAGAGCTCCTACGAGCAGTACTTC	CASSQHGQSSYEQYF
TRBJ2-1	TRBV4-1	TRBD2	TGCGCCAGCAGCCTAACTCCGGGACTAGCGGGGGCCCCACCCTCCTACAATGAGCAGTTCTTC	CASSLTPGLAGAPPSYNEQFF
TRBJ1-5	TRBV7-9	TRBD1	TGTGCCAGCAGTCAAACGGGACAGGGCGAGGGCAATCAGCCCCAGCATTTT	CASSQTGQGEGNQPQHF
TRBJ2-2	TRBV5-1	NA	TGCGCCAGCAGCTTGGAACGAGGCCGGGAGCTGTTTTTT	CASSLERGRELFF
TRBJ1-1	TRBV9	NA	TGTGCCAGCAGCGCCCCGACACCTAACACTGAAGCTTTCTTT	CASSAPTPNTEAFF
TRBJ2-3	TRBV5-6	NA	TGTGCCAGCAGCTTGGTAGTAGCCCCAGATACGCAGTATTTT	CASSLVVAPDTQYF
TRBJ1-1	TRBV6-5	NA	TGTGCCAGCAGTTACTCGAGGACAGTGAACACTGAAGCTTTCTTT	CASSYSRTVNTEAFF
TRBJ1-2	TRBV20-1	NA	TGCAGTGCTGCGCGCTCTGGTAGCTACACCTTC	CSAARSGSYTF
TRBJ2-5	TRBV19	TRBD2	TGTGCCAGTACCGCCGGGAGGGTAGGGCAAGAGACCCAGTACTTC	CASTAGRVGQETQYF
TRBJ2-1	TRBV5-7	TRBD2	TGTGCCAGCAGCTCCGGGACTAGCGGGATATTCAATGAGCAGTTCTTC	CASSSGTSGIFNEQFF
TRBJ1-5	TRBV27	TRBD1	TGTGCCAGCAGTTTATCTGGACAGGGGTTCCAGCCCCAGCATTTT	CASSLSGQGFQPQHF
TRBJ2-7	TRBV5-6	NA	TGTGCCAGCAGCTTGGCAGGGTTCCACGAGCAGTACTTC	CASSLAGFHEQYF
TRBJ2-3	TRBV5-6	TRBD1	TGTGCCAGCACACACGGGTGGGACAGGGGTGCAGATACGCAGTATTTT	CASTHGWDRGADTQYF
TRBJ2-1	TRBV19	NA	TGTGCCAGTAGTATAGAACGAAAGGGAAGAGGGTATGAGCAGTTCTTC	CASSIERKGRGYEQFF
TRBJ1-1	TRBV5-4	NA	TGTGCCAGCAGCTTGGGAGGCGCCCTGAACACTGAAGCTTTCTTT	CASSLGGALNTEAFF
TRBJ1-1	TRBV19	TRBD1	TGTGCCAGTACCCGGCCACAGGGGGCCTGGACTGAAGCTTTCTTT	CASTRPQGAWTEAFF
TRBJ1-2	TRBV6-1	NA	TGTGCCAGAGAAAGACACCAGGAACGCTATGGCTACACCTTC	CARERHQERYGYTF
TRBJ2-1	TRBV9	TRBD2	TGTGCCAGCAGCGTAGGCCTCCTAGCGGGAGAGCGGGTTGAGCAGTTCTTC	CASSVGLLAGERVEQFF
TRBJ2-2	TRBV28	NA	TGTGCCAGCAGTGACTGCAATCTAGGAGAAGTCGACACCGGGGAGCTGTTTTTT	CASSDCNLGEVDTGELFF